This T cell receptor beta chain emerged from a study of shared clonotypes between healthy human individuals. On the study more broadly: Plates per donor: three CD4 naive, three CD4 memory, two CD8 naive, one CD8 memory. Study observations and caveats: Sample collection involved blood only; tissue repertoires are likely different.

With 1 base removed from V and 7 bases from J, the gap between germline ends came to 11 bases. Per the germline V gene, CDR1 is SGHTS and CDR2 is YDEGEE. This CDR3 spans 14 amino acids. CD45RO-negative cells were positively selected for CCR7, leaving out terminally differentiated effector memory CD45RA+ cells. Participating donors were healthy, HIV-negative adults free of recent acute infections or vaccinations. Produced via immunoSEQ multiplex PCR; TCRdb's table is partial and in-frame only. The repertoire holds about 2.2 million clones, around 93% seen once, with approximately 1.7% in the top ten. Remarks on this clone: The antigen is not known.

This TCR was recovered from a man aged 18 to 29 in good health. Some clones in this sample may be carry-over from other donors' samples. V usage is TRBV5-8 and J usage is TRBJ1-4; unclear D gene. The sequenced sample was naive CD8+ T cells from PBMCs. CDR3 coding DNA: TGTGCCAGCAGCTTGACCCCTCGGGCTGAAAAACTGTTTTTT. It translates to CASSLTPRAEKLFF.